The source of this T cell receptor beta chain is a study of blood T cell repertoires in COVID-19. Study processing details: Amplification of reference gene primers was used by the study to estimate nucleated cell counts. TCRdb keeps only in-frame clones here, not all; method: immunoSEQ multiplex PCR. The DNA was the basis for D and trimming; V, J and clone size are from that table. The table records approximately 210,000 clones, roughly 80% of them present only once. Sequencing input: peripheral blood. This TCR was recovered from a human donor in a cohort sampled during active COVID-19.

The CDR3 reads CASSYSRGYGANVLTF. The DNA for the CDR3 is TGTGCCAGCAGTTACTCACGGGGTTATGGGGCCAACGTCCTGACTTTC. The chain joins TRBV6-2 or TRBV6-3 to TRBJ2-6; weak D call: TRBD2 (5 bases). The germline V gene has CDR1 MNHEY and CDR2 SVGEGT. CDR3 length equals 16 residues. Trimming shortened V by 0 bases and J by 3 bases, and 9 bases separated the two germline ends.